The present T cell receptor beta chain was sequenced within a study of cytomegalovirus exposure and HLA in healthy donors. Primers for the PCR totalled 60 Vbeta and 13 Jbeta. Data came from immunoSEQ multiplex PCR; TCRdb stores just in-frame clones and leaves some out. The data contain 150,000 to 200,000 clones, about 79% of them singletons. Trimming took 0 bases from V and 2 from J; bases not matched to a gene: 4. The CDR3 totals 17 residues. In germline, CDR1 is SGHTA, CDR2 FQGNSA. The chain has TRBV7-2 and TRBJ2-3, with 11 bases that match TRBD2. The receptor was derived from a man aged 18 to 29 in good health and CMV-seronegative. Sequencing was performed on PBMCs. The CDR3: CASSLAGTSGNTDTQYF. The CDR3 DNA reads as TGTGCCAGCAGCTTAGCCGGGACTAGCGGCAACACAGATACGCAGTATTTT. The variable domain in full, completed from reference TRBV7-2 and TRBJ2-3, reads GAGVSQSPSNKVTEKGKDVELRCDPISGHTALYWYRQSLGQGLEFLIYFQGNSAPDKSGLPSDRFSAERTGGSVSTLTIQRTQQEDSAVYLCASSLAGTSGNTDTQYFGPGTRLTVL.